These 11 T cell receptor beta chains were sequenced from one sample in a study of T cell responses to AZD1222 COVID-19 vaccine. The assay was immunoSEQ multiplex PCR, and TCRdb's table has in-frame clones only and misses some. This sample carries 110,000 or so clones, roughly nine tenths of them seen once, and the ten largest clones take 4.5%. Here the sequenced sample was peripheral blood, taken on day 0 of AZD1222 vaccination. These receptors were obtained from an adult in good health.

This clone showed up just once. The V call is TRBV6-5, the J call TRBJ1-3; a possible D gene is TRBD1 (5 bases). Germline values: CDR1 MNHEY, CDR2 SVGAGI. V lost 4 bases and J lost 2, with 12 bases in between. CDR3 length equals 15 residues. CDR3 bases: TGTGCCAGCAGTTCCTCGGGGGAAGCTGGAAACACCATATATTTT. Protein: CASSSSGEAGNTIYF.

The chain carries TRBV6-6 and TRBJ1-2; possible D gene TRBD1, 5 bases. The CDR3 contains 16 residues. Trimming took off 4 bases at V and 2 bases at J, with 17 bases between the two ends. From germline, CDR1 is MNHNY and CDR2 SVGAGI (reference sequence). In nucleotides, the CDR3 is TGTGCCAGCAGTTGGGGCGGGTCCTCAAACAACTATGGCTACACCTTC. Protein sequence: CASSWGGSSNNYGYTF.

This chain joins TRBV5-1 and TRBJ1-3; D is uncertain. V was shortened by 0 bases and J by 0 bases, with 19 bases between the two germline ends. The CDR3 length is 19 residues. The germline V gene encodes CDR1 SGHRS and CDR2 YFSETQ. CDR3 coding DNA: TGCGCCAGCAGCTTGGTAGGACCACCGTCTCCGAGCTCTGGAAACACCATATATTTT. Translated: CASSLVGPPSPSSGNTIYF. The full variable domain, completed using reference TRBV5-1 and TRBJ1-3, is KAGVTQTPRYLIKTRGQQVTLSCSPISGHRSVSWYQQTPGQGLQFLFEYFSETQRNKGNFPGRFSGRQFSNSRSEMNVSTLELGDSALYLCASSLVGPPSPSSGNTIYFGEGSWLTVV.

The CDR3 DNA sequence: TGTGCCAGCAGTCCAGGGGACAGGGGGATTCCTGAGGACACTGAAGCTTTCTTT. Its protein product is CASSPGDRGIPEDTEAFF. The chain carries TRBV7-3 and TRBJ1-1; 11 positions agree with TRBD1. The germline V gene encodes CDR1 SGHTA and CDR2 FQGTGA. The V and J ends lost 6 bases and 3 bases, in that order; junction bases with no gene match: 15. The CDR3 has 18 amino acids.

V is TRBV28 and J is TRBJ1-4; the D gene is possibly TRBD1 (5 bases). The V and J ends lost 5 bases and 3 bases respectively, with 13 bases between them. This CDR3 is built from 15 residues. In germline, CDR1 is MDHEN, CDR2 SYDVKM. In nucleotides, the CDR3 is TGTGCCAGCAGTAGGGGATCGGGGGCTAATGAAAAACTGTTTTTT. The encoded protein is CASSRGSGANEKLFF. Full variable domain (rest looked up from reference TRBV28 and TRBJ1-4): DVKVTQSSRYLVKRTGEKVFLECVQDMDHENMFWYRQDPGLGLRLIYFSYDVKMKEKGDIPEGYSVSREKKERFSLILESASTNQTSMYLCASSRGSGANEKLFFGSGTQLSVL.

The V call is TRBV7-3, the J call TRBJ2-1; D ambiguous. V dropped 1 base and J dropped 5 bases, with 6 bases sitting between them. This CDR3 has 13 residues. Germline assignment: CDR1 SGHTA and CDR2 FQGTGA. DNA for the CDR3: TGTGCCAGCAGCTTAAGTTTAAACAATGAGCAGTTCTTC. Protein sequence: CASSLSLNNEQFF.

Here the CDR3 reads CASSYSAGGYQPQHF. The CDR3 nucleotides read TGTGCCAGCAGTTACTCTGCAGGGGGTTACCAGCCCCAGCATTTT. The rearrangement uses TRBV6-5 and TRBJ1-5, with 7 bases lining up with TRBD1. Germline loops: CDR1 MNHEY, CDR2 SVGAGI. The CDR3 loop spans 15 amino acids. V shed 0 bases and J 7 bases; nucleotides not matched to a gene: 6.

The CDR3 DNA sequence: TGTGCCAGTAGTATCGCGACAGGCTACTCCTACGAGCAGTACTTC. This gives the protein CASSIATGYSYEQYF. V gene TRBV19 combines with J gene TRBJ2-7, with D perhaps matching TRBD1 (6 bases). This CDR3 contains 15 residues. The germline CDR1 and CDR2 sequences are LNHDA and SQIVND (reference sequence). V lost 3 bases and J lost 0, with 12 bases in between.

In DNA, the CDR3 is TGTGCCAGCAGCTTAATTGGGTCTAGCGGGGGCGAGACCCAGTACTTC. Amino acids: CASSLIGSSGGETQYF. The J gene is TRBJ2-5, the V gene TRBV7-2; TRBD2 matches 10 bases. Per germline, CDR1 SGHTA and CDR2 FQGNSA. The CDR3 is 16 amino acids. V shed 2 bases and J 5 bases; nucleotides not matched to a gene: 8.

This clone was seen more than once but under ten times. This chain joins TRBV6-4 and TRBJ2-3; the D is unclear. Germline lookup yields CDR1 MRHNA and CDR2 SNTAGT. With 3 bases removed from V and 0 bases from J, the gap between germline ends came to 13 bases. The CDR3 contains 16 residues. The CDR3 sequence is CASSDTWTSSTDTQYF. The CDR3 DNA is TGTGCCAGCAGTGATACGTGGACCTCTAGCACAGATACGCAGTATTTT.

J is TRBJ2-2 and V is TRBV9; unclear D gene. Between the trimmed V and J ends, which lost 1 base and 8 bases, there was a span of 6 bases. The CDR3 is made up of 12 amino acids. Looked up from germline, CDR1 is SGDLS and CDR2 is YYNGEE. For the CDR3, the DNA is TGTGCCAGCAGCGTAATCGCGGGGGAGCTGTTTTTT. Its protein is CASSVIAGELFF.